Listed below are T cell receptor beta chains from one sample, sequenced in a study of T cells in Graves' hyperthyroidism and ophthalmopathy. TCRdb fed the multiplex PCR reads into MiXCR, producing one record per CDR3 protein. This table holds about 840,000 distinct CDR3 sequences, roughly 37% found once. Sequencing was performed on blood. These receptor sequences come from a young man with Graves' hyperthyroidism. Each CDR3 is given with its conserved first and last residue. D genes are given only for firm matches. Clone size is stated in some rows and not others, as once, few, many or a class when expanded.

NA 14 TRBJ1-6 NA TRBV7-2 TGTGCCAGCAGACTGGGTGGGGCAGGATCACCCCTCCACTTT CASRLGGAGSPLHF
NA 16 TRBJ2-7 TRBD1 TRBV29-1 TGCAGCGCCAGGGGGCAGGGGTCGAGCTCCTACAATGAGCAGTACTTC CSARGQGSSSYNEQYF
NA 14 TRBJ2-7 NA TRBV2 TGTGCCATCCTAGCCTGGGACGCCACCTACGGGCAGTACTTC CAILAWDATYGQYF
many 13 TRBJ1-2 NA TRBV12-3/TRBV12-4 TGTGCCAGCAGTTCTGCAGGGACCGCTGGCTACACCTTC CASSSAGTAGYTF
NA 15 TRBJ2-5 TRBD2 TRBV9 TGTGCCAGCAGCGTTGAGCGGGAGCCCCCAGAGACCCAGTACTTC CASSVEREPPETQYF
many 15 TRBJ2-7 NA TRBV2 TGTGCCAGCAGTGAAGATAGGGGACTGATTTACGAGCAGTACTTC CASSEDRGLIYEQYF
NA 14 TRBJ2-7 NA TRBV9 TGTGCCAGCAGCATAGAGGCTAGCAACTACGAGCAGTACTTC CASSIEASNYEQYF
few 14 TRBJ1-1 NA TRBV2 TGTGCCAGTTATCCCTTTGACACGGTCACTGAAGCTTTCTTT CASYPFDTVTEAFF
NA 16 TRBJ2-1 NA TRBV5-1 TGCGCCAGCAGCTTGGTGACTAGGAGGGCTTATGTGGAGCAGTTCTTC CASSLVTRRAYVEQFF
few 15 TRBJ1-4 NA TRBV9 TGTGCCAGCAGCCGCCTGGGGGCACAGGAGGAAAAACTGTTTTTT CASSRLGAQEEKLFF
few 16 TRBJ2-5 NA TRBV9 TGTGCCAGCAGCGTCGAGGGCAGGGGCACACAAGAGACCCAGTACTTC CASSVEGRGTQETQYF
NA 17 TRBJ2-5 NA TRBV25-1 TGTGCCAGCAGTGCTAGGGATTCAAGGGATTTACAAGAGACCCAGTACTTC CASSARDSRDLQETQYF
few 16 TRBJ2-2 NA TRBV14 TGTGCCAGCAGCCAAAGTCTAGCGACGAACACCGGGGAGCTGTTTTTT CASSQSLATNTGELFF
NA 10 TRBJ1-1 TRBD1 TRBV19 TGTGCCACACTAGGGGGCGAAGCTTTCTTT CATLGGEAFF
NA 12 TRBJ1-5 NA TRBV29-1 TGCAGCCTAGACACCGAGGTCGGACCCCAGCATTTT CSLDTEVGPQHF